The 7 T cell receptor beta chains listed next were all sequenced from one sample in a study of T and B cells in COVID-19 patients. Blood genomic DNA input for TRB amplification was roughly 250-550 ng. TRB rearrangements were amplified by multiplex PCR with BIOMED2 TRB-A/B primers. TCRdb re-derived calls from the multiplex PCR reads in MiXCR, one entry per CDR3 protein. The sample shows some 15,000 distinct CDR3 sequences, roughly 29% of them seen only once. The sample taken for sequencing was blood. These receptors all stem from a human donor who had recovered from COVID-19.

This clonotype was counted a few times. The CDR3 nucleotides are TGTGCCAGCTCAAAGGGGCAGGGGGCGCCTGGGGCCAACGTCCTGACTTTC. Encoded protein: CASSKGQGAPGANVLTF. The chain combines TRBV18 with TRBJ2-6; 8 positions agree with TRBD1. Looked up from germline, CDR1 is KGHSH and CDR2 is LQKENI. This CDR3 is 17 amino acids long. V trimming: 5 bases; J trimming: 2 bases; junction bases outside the gene matches: 8.

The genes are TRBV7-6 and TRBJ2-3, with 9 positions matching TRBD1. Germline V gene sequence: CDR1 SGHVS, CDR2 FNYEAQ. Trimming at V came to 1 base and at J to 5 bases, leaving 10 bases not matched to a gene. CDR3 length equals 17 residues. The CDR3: CASSLGANRGRGDTQYF. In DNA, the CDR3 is TGTGCCAGCAGCTTAGGGGCAAACAGGGGGCGCGGAGATACGCAGTATTTT. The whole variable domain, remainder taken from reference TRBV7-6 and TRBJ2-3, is GAGVSQSPRYKVTKRGQDVALRCDPISGHVSLYWYRQALGQGPEFLTYFNYEAQQDKSGLPNDRFSAERPEGSISTLTIQRTEQRDSAMYRCASSLGANRGRGDTQYFGPGTRLTVL.

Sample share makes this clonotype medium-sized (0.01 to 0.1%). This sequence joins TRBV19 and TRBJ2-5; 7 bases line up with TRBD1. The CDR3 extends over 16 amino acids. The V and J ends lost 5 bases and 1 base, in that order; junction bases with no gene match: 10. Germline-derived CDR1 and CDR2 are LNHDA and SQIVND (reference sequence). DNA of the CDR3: TGTGCCAGTAGTGGCCTGGACAGGAGATCCCAAGAGACCCAGTACTTC. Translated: CASSGLDRRSQETQYF.

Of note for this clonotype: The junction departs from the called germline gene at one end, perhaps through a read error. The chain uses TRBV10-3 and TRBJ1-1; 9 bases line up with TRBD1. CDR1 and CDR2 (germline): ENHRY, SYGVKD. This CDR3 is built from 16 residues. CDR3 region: CASSFTGGQGRTEAFF. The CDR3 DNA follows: TGTGCCAGCAGTTTTACAGGTGGACAGGGGAGAACTGAAGCTTTCTTT.

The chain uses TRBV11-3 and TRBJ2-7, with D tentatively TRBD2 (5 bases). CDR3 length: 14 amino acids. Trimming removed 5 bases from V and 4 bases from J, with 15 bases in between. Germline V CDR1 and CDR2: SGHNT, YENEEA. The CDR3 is CASSQRPGGYEQYF. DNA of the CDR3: TGTGCCAGCAGCCAGCGGCCCGGCGGGTACGAGCAGTACTTC.

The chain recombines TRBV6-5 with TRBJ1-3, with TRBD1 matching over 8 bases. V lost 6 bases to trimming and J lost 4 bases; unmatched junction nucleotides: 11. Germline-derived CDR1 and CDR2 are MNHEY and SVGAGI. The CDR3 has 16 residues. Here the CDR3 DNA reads TGTGCCAGCAGGACCTATCAGGGGGCATCAGGAAACACCATATATTTT. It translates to CASRTYQGASGNTIYF.

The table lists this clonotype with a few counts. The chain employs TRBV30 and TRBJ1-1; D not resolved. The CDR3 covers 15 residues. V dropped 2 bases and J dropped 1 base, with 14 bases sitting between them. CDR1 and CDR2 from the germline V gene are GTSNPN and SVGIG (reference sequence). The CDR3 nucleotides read TGTGCCTGGAGTCGGGTGTGGGCGCCGAACACTGAAGCTTTCTTT. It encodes CAWSRVWAPNTEAFF. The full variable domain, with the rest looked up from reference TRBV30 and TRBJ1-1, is SQTIHQWPATLVQPVGSPLSLECTVEGTSNPNLYWYRQAAGRGLQLLFYSVGIGQISSEVPQNLSASRPQDRQFILSSKKLLLSDSGFYLCAWSRVWAPNTEAFFGQGTRLTVV.